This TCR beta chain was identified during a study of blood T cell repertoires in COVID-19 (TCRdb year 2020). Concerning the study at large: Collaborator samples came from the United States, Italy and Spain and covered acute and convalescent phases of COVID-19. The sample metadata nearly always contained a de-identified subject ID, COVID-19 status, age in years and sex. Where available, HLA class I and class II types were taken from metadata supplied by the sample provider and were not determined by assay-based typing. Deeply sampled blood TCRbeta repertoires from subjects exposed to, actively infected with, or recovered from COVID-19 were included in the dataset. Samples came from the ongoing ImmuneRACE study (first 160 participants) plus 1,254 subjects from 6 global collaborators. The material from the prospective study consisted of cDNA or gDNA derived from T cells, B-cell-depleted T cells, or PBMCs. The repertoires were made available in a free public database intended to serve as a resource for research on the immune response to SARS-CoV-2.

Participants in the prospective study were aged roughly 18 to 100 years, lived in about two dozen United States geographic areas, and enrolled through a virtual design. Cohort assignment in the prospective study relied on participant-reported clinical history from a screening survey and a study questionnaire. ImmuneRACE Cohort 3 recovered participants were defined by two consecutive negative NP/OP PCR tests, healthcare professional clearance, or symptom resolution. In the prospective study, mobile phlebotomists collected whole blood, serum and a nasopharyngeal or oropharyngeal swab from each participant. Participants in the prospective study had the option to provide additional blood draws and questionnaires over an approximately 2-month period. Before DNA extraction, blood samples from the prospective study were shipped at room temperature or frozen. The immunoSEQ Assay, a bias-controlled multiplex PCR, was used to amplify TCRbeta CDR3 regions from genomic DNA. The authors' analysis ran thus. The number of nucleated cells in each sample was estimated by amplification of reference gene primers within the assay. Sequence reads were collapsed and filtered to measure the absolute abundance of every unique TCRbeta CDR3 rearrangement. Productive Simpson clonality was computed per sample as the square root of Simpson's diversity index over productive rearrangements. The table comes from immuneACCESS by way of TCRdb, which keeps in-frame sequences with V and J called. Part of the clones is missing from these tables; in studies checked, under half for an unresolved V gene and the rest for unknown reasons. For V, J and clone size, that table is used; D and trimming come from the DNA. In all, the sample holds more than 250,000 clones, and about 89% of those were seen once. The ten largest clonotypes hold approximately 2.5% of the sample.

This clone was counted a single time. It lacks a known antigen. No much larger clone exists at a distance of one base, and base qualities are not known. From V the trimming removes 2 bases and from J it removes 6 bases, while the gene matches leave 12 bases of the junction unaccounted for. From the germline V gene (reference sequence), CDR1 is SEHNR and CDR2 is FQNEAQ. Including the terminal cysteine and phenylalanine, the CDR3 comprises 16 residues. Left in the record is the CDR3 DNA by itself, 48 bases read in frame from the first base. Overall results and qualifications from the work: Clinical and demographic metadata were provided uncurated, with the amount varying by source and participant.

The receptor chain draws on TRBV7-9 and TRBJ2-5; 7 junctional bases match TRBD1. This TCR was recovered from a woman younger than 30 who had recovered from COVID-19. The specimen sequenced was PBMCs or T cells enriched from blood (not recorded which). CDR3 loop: CASSLLDRVVAKTQYF. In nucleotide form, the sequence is TGTGCCAGCAGCTTACTCGACAGGGTGGTAGCAAAGACCCAGTACTTC.